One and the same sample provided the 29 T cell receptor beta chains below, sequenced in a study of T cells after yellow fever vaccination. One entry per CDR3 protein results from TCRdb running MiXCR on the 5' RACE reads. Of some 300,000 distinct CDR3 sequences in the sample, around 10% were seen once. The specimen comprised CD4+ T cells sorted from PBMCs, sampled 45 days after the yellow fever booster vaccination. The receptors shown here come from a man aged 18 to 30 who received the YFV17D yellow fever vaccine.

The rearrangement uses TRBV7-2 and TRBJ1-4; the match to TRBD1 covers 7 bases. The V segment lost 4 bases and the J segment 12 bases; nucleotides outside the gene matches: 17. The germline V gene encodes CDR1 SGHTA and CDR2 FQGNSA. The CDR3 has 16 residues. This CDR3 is CASSSHQGGTFGELFF. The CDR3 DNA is TGTGCCAGCAGCTCGCATCAGGGGGGGACGTTTGGGGAACTGTTTTTT.

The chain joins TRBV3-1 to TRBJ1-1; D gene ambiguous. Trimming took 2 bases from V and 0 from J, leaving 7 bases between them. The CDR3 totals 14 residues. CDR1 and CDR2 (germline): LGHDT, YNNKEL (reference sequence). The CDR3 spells CASSQRWLNTEAFF. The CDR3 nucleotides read TGTGCCAGCAGCCAAAGGTGGCTGAACACTGAAGCTTTCTTT.

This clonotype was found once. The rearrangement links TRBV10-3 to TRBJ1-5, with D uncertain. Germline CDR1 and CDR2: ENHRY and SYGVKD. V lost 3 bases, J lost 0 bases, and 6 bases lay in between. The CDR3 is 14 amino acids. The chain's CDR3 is CAISDHNSNQPQHF. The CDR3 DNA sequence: TGTGCCATCAGTGATCACAATAGCAATCAGCCCCAGCATTTT.

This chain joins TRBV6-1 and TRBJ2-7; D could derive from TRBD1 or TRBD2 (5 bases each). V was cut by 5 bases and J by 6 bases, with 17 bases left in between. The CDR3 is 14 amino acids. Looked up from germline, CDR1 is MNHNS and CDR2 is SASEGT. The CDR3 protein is CASSIRDLSTEQYV. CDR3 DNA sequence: TGTGCCAGCAGTATCCGGGACCTCTCCACCGAGCAGTACGTC.

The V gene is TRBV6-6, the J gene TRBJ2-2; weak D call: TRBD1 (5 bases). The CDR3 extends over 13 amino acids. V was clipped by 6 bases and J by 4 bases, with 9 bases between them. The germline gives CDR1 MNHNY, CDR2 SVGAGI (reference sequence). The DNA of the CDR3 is TGTGCCAGCAGACTTCAGGGCACCGGGGAGCTGTTTTTT. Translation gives CASRLQGTGELFF.

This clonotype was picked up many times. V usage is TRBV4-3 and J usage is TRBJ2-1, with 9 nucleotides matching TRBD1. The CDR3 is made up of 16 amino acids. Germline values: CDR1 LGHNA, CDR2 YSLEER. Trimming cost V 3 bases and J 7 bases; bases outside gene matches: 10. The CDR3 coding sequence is TGCGCCAGCAGCCAGGGGCCGACAGGGGGGTTGAATGAGCAGTTCTTC. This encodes CASSQGPTGGLNEQFF.

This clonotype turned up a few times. The CDR3 sequence: CASSLEVDTQYF. CDR3 DNA sequence: TGTGCCAGCAGCTTAGAAGTAGATACGCAGTATTTT. The V call is TRBV7-9, the J call TRBJ2-3; D gene unclear. The ends were cut back, 1 base at V and 5 bases at J, with 4 bases in the middle. Germline CDR1 and CDR2: SEHNR and FQNEAQ (reference sequence). CDR3 length equals 12 residues. The full variable domain, completed using reference TRBV7-9 and TRBJ2-3, is DTGVSQNPRHKITKRGQNVTFRCDPISEHNRLYWYRQTLGQGPEFLTYFQNEAQLEKSRLLSDRFSAERPKGSFSTLEIQRTEQGDSAMYLCASSLEVDTQYFGPGTRLTVL.

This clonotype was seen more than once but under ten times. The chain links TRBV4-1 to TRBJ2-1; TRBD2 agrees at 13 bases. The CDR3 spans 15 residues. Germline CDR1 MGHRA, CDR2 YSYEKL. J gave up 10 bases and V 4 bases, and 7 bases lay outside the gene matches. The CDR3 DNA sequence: TGCGCCAGCAGCCCTCAAGGACTAGCGGGGGACGAGCAGTTCTTC. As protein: CASSPQGLAGDEQFF.

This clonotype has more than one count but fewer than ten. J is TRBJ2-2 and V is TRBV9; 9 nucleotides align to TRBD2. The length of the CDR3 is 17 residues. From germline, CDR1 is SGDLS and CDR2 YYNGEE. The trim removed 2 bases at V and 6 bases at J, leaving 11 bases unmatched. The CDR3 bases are TGTGCCAGCAGCGTGACCCTCGGCGGGGGGGCCCCCGGGGAGCTGTTTTTT. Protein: CASSVTLGGGAPGELFF.

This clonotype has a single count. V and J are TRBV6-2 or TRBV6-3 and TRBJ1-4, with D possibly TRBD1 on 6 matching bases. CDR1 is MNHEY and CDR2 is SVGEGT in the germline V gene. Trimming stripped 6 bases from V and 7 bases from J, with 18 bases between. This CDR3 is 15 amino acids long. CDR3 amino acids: CASRAPGQGSEKLFF. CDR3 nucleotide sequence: TGTGCCAGCAGAGCCCCGGGGCAGGGGAGTGAAAAACTGTTTTTT.

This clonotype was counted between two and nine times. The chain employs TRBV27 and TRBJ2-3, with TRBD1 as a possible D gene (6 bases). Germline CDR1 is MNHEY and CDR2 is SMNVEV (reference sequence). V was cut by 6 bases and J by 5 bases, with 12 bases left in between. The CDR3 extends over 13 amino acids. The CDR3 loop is CASRRTAQDTQYF. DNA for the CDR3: TGTGCCAGCAGGCGGACAGCCCAAGATACGCAGTATTTT.

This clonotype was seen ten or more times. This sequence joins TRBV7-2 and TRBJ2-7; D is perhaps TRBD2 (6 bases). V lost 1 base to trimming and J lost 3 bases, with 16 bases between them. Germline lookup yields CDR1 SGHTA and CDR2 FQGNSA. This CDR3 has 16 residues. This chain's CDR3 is CASSLGGRGGYYEQYV. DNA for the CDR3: TGTGCCAGCAGCTTAGGCGGCAGAGGAGGGTACTACGAGCAGTACGTC.

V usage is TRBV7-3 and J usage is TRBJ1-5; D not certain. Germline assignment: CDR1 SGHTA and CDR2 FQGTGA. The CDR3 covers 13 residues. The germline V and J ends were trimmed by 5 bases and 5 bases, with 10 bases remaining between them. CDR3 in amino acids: CASSTYRDQPQHF. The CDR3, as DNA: TGTGCCAGCAGCACATACCGGGATCAGCCCCAGCATTTT. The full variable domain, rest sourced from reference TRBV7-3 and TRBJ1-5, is GAGVSQTPSNKVTEKGKYVELRCDPISGHTALYWYRQSLGQGPEFLIYFQGTGAADDSGLPNDRFFAVRPEGSVSTLKIQRTERGDSAVYLCASSTYRDQPQHFGDGTRLSIL.

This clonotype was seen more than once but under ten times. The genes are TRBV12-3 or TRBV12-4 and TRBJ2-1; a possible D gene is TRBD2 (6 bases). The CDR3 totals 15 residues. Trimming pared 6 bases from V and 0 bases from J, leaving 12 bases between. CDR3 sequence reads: CASRTQEGSYNEQFF. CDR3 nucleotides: TGTGCCAGCAGAACTCAGGAGGGCTCCTACAATGAGCAGTTCTTC.

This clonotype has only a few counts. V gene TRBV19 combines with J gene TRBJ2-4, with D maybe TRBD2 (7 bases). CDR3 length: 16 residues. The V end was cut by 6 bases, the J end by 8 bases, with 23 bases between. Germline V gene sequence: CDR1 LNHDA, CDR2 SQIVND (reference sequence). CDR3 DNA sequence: TGTGCCAGTAGATCGAGGGGGGGGCCAGCGGGTGACATTCAGTACTTC. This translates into CASRSRGGPAGDIQYF.

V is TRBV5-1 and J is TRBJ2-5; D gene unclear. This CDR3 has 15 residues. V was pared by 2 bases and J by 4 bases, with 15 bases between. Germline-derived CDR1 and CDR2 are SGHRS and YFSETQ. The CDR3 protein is CASSFGALGSETQYF. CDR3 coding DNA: TGCGCCAGCAGCTTCGGTGCTTTGGGATCAGAGACCCAGTACTTC.

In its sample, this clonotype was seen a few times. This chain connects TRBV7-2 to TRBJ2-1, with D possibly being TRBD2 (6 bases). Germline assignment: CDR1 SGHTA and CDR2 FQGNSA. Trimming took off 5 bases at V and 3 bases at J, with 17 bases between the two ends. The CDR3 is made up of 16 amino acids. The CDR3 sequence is CASSRPTGTGYNEQFF. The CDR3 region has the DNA TGTGCCAGCAGCAGACCCACCGGGACTGGCTACAATGAGCAGTTCTTC.

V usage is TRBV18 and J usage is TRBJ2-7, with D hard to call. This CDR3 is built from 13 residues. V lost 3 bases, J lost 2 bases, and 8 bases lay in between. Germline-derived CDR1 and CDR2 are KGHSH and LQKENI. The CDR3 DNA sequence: TGTGCCAGCTCACCCCAGAGAGCCTACGAGCAGTACTTC. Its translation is CASSPQRAYEQYF.

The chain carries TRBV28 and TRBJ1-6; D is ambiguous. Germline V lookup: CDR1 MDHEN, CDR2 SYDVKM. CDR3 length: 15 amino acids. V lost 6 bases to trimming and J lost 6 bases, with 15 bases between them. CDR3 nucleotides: TGTGCCAGCAGAGAGATTGGTTCGGGTAATTCACCCCTCCACTTT. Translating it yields CASREIGSGNSPLHF.

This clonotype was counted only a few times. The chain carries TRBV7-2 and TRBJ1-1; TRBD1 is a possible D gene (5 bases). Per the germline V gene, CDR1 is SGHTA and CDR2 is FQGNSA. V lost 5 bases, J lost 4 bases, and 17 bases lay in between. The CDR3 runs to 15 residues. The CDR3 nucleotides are TGTGCCAGCAGCCCCCCGGGGGGGGTAGGCACTGAAGCTTTCTTT. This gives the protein CASSPPGGVGTEAFF.

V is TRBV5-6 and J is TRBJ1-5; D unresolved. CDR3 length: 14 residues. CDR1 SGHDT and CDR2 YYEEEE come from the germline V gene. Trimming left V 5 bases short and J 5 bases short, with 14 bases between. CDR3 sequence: CASRASRSDQPQHF. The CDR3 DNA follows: TGTGCCAGCAGGGCGTCCAGATCAGATCAGCCCCAGCATTTT. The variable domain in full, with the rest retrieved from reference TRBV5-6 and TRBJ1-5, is DAGVTQSPTHLIKTRGQQVTLRCSPKSGHDTVSWYQQALGQGPQFIFQYYEEEERQRGNFPDRFSGHQFPNYSSELNVNALLLGDSALYLCASRASRSDQPQHFGDGTRLSIL.

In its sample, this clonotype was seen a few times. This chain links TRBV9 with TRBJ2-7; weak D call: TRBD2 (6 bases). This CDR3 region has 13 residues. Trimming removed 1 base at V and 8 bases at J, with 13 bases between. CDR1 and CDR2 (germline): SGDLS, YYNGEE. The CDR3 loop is CASSVKDGGKQYF. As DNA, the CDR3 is TGTGCCAGCAGCGTAAAGGATGGGGGGAAGCAGTACTTC.

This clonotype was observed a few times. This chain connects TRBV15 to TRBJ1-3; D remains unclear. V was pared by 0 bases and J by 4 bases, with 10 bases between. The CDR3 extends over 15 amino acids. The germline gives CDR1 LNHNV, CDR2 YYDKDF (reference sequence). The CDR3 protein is CATSRDQAGGNTIYF. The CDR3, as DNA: TGTGCCACCAGCAGAGATCAGGCGGGGGGAAACACCATATATTTT.

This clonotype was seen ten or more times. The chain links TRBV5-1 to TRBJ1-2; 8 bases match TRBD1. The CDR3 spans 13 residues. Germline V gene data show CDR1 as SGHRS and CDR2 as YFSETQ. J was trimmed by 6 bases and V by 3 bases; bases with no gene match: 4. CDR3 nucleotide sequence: TGCGCCAGCAGCTCGTTGGACAGGGATGGCTACACCTTC. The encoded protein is CASSSLDRDGYTF.

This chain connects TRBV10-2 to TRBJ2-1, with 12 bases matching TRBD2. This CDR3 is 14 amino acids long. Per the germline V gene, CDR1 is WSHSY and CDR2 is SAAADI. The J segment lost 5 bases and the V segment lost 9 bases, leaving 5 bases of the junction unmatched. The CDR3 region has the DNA TGCGCCAGTAAACGACTAGCGGGAGACAATGAGCAGTTCTTC. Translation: CASKRLAGDNEQFF.

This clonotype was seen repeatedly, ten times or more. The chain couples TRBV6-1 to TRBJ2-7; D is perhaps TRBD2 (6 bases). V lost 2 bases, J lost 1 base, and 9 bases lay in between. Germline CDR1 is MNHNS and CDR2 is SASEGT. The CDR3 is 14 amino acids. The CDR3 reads CASSELAGSYEQYV. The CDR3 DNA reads TGTGCCAGCAGTGAACTGGCGGGGTCCTACGAGCAGTACGTC.

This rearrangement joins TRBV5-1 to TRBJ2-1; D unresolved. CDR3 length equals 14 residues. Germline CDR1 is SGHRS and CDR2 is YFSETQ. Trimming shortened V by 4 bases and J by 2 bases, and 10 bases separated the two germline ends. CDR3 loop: CASSHGRAYNEQFF. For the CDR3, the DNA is TGCGCCAGCAGCCACGGACGAGCCTACAATGAGCAGTTCTTC. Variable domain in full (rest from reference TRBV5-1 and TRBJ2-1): KAGVTQTPRYLIKTRGQQVTLSCSPISGHRSVSWYQQTPGQGLQFLFEYFSETQRNKGNFPGRFSGRQFSNSRSEMNVSTLELGDSALYLCASSHGRAYNEQFFGPGTRLTVL.

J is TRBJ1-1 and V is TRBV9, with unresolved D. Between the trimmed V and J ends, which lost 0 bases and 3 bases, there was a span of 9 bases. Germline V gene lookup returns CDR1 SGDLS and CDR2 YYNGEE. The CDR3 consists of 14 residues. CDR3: CASSVDPEYTEAFF. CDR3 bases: TGTGCCAGCAGCGTAGACCCAGAGTACACTGAAGCTTTCTTT.

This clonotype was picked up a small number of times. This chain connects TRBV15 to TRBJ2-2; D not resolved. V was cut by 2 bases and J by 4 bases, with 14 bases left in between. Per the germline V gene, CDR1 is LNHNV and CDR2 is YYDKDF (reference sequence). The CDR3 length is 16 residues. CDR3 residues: CATSRSRSRFTGELFF. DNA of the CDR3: TGTGCCACCAGCAGATCCAGAAGCCGTTTCACCGGGGAGCTGTTTTTT.